Each of the 19 T cell receptor beta chains below was sequenced from the same sample in a study of metastatic and nonmetastatic thyroid tumors. Treatment of any kind had been given to no patient before thyroid surgery. TCRdb used MiXCR to call clones anew from the PCR reads. Of tens of thousands of clones detected, 20% to 25% appear once; the ten largest clones hold around two fifths. The sample comprised blood. Receptors originate from a female donor with papillary thyroid cancer or a benign thyroid nodule (not recorded which). Some clones in this sample may be carry-over from other donors' samples.

This clone has just one count. CDR3 nucleotide sequence: TGTGCCTGGAGCCTTCTACAGGGGACGGTTGGCTACACCTTC. It translates to CAWSLLQGTVGYTF. This chain links TRBV30 with TRBJ1-2, with 7 bases aligning to TRBD1. The germline V gene has CDR1 GTSNPN and CDR2 SVGIG (reference sequence). V lost 3 bases to trimming and J lost 7 bases; unmatched junction nucleotides: 11. The CDR3 spans 14 residues.

This clone was observed at least ten times. Because the CDR3 is missing its conserved closing phenylalanine or tryptophan, this is likely a read error. Because the CDR3's place on the DNA is in doubt, the DNA is left out and the CDR3 is given as listed by TCRdb. The rearrangement joins TRBV15 to TRBJ2-6. The CDR3 sequence runs 9 residues, both termini included. Germline loops: CDR1 LNHNV, CDR2 YYDKDF (reference sequence). The CDR3 sequence: CATSRGAYS.

This clone occurred many times. The CDR3 nucleotides are TGTGCCAGTAGTGACAGACCGGGGGGCAGGACAGATACGCAGTATTTT. It is translated as CASSDRPGGRTDTQYF. This rearrangement joins TRBV19 to TRBJ2-3; possibly TRBD2 for D (7 bases). This CDR3 has 16 amino acids. Germline lookup yields CDR1 LNHDA and CDR2 SQIVND (reference sequence). V was clipped by 5 bases and J by 3 bases, with 18 bases between them. The variable domain in full, completed from reference TRBV19 and TRBJ2-3, reads DGGITQSPKYLFRKEGQNVTLSCEQNLNHDAMYWYRQDPGQGLRLIYYSQIVNDFQKGDIAEGYSVSREKKESFPLTVTSAQKNPTAFYLCASSDRPGGRTDTQYFGPGTRLTVL.

The sample holds many counts of this clone. The gene calls are TRBV7-9 and TRBJ1-4; tentatively, D is TRBD1 (5 bases). Germline-derived CDR1 and CDR2 are SEHNR and FQNEAQ (reference sequence). The CDR3 length is 15 residues. V was clipped by 7 bases and J by 0 bases, with 12 bases between them. CDR3 residues: CASTGGGATNEKLFF. The CDR3 DNA sequence: TGTGCCAGCACCGGGGGAGGCGCAACTAATGAAAAACTGTTTTTT.

V gene TRBV2 combines with J gene TRBJ1-2; no definite D call. Between the trimmed V and J ends, which lost 1 base and 7 bases, there was a span of 10 bases. This CDR3 spans 13 amino acids. The germline V gene encodes CDR1 SNHLY and CDR2 FYNNEI. CDR3 DNA sequence: TGTGCCAGCAGTGAAGAGGAATACTGTGGCTACACCTTC. It codes for CASSEEEYCGYTF.

In its sample, this clone was seen many times. This chain links TRBV6-1 with TRBJ2-4; a weak D match, TRBD2 (6 bases). CDR3 length: 15 amino acids. CDR1 is MNHNS and CDR2 is SASEGT in the germline V gene. With 5 bases removed from V and 6 bases from J, the gap between germline ends came to 17 bases. CDR3 in amino acids: CASSPDREPGNIQYF. The CDR3, as DNA: TGTGCCAGCAGTCCAGACCGGGAGCCAGGAAACATTCAGTACTTC.

This clone has at least ten counts. The chain recombines TRBV6-1 with TRBJ1-2, with 9 bases identical to TRBD1. The CDR3 sequence is 14 residues long. The J segment lost 5 bases and the V segment lost 7 bases, leaving 8 bases of the junction unmatched. Germline CDR1 reads MNHNS; CDR2 reads SASEGT. CDR3: CASTGTGGGYGYTF. DNA for the CDR3: TGTGCCAGCACCGGAACAGGGGGCGGTTATGGCTACACCTTC.

The CDR3 here is CSASRPTTVGFF. The CDR3 DNA follows: TGCAGTGCTAGTAGGCCGACTACGGTGGGGTTCTTC. The rearrangement links TRBV20-1 to TRBJ2-1, with a weak D call TRBD2 (5 bases). The germline CDR1 and CDR2 sequences are DFQATT and SNEGSKA (reference sequence). The V end was cut by 3 bases, the J end by 15 bases, with 18 bases between. The CDR3 sequence is 12 residues long.

Ten or more counts support this clone. This sequence joins TRBV5-6 and TRBJ2-7; 7 bases fit TRBD1. With 4 bases clipped from V and 5 bases from J, the junction kept 9 bases outside the gene matches. In germline, CDR1 is SGHDT, CDR2 YYEEEE. This CDR3 is built from 14 residues. In DNA, the CDR3 is TGTGCCAGCAGCCTGCGACAGGGAGCCGACGAGCAGTACTTC. It is translated as CASSLRQGADEQYF.

This clone was found many times. A much larger clonotype is one base distant, so this may be a read error. The chain has TRBV11-2 and TRBJ2-1; maybe TRBD2 (5 bases). The germline CDR1 and CDR2 sequences are SGHAT and FQNNGV. V was shortened by 6 bases and J by 5 bases, with 11 bases between the two germline ends. The CDR3 extends over 13 amino acids. CDR3 sequence (DNA): TGTGCCAGCAGTCGCGGGTGGCACAATGAGCAGTTCTTC. Its translation: CASSRGWHNEQFF.

This clone was observed at least ten times. The chain links TRBV4-1 to TRBJ2-7; 10 bases line up with TRBD1. The germline V gene has CDR1 MGHRA and CDR2 YSYEKL. CDR3 length: 15 residues. The trim removed 2 bases at V and 4 bases at J, leaving 5 bases unmatched. CDR3 bases: TGCGCCAGCAGCCAATCCGGGACAGGGGCGTACGAGCAGTACTTC. It is translated as CASSQSGTGAYEQYF.

The chain employs TRBV5-1 and TRBJ2-6, with no clear D. V was trimmed by 1 base and J by 2 bases, leaving 4 bases between them. CDR3 size: 14 residues. The V gene's germline CDR1 is SGHRS and CDR2 YFSETQ. DNA of the CDR3: TGCGCCAGCAGCTTGATTACTGGGGCCAACGTCCTGACTTTC. It encodes CASSLITGANVLTF.

This clone was seen a few times. CDR3 bases: TGTGCCAGCAGTCCGGAGAGGCGGTCGAATCAGCCCCAGCATTTT. Translating gives CASSPERRSNQPQHF. This chain links TRBV6-1 with TRBJ1-5; D gene uncertain. The CDR3 is made up of 15 amino acids. Trimming pared 5 bases from V and 4 bases from J, leaving 15 bases between. Germline V gene data show CDR1 as MNHNS and CDR2 as SASEGT.

Concerning this clone: At one of its ends the junction is not consistent with the germline gene, which may arise from a read error. The CDR3 loop reads CASSFDLNEKLFF. In nucleotides, the CDR3 is TGTGCTAGCAGCTTCGACCTGAATGAAAAACTGTTTTTT. This chain connects TRBV5-5 to TRBJ1-4; unclear D gene. Per the germline V gene, CDR1 is SGHKS and CDR2 is YYEKEE (reference sequence). This CDR3 contains 13 residues. The full variable domain, its missing parts supplied by reference TRBV5-5 and TRBJ1-4, is DAGVTQSPTHLIKTRGQQVTLRCSPISGHKSVSWYQQVLGQGPQFIFQYYEKEERGRGNFPDRFSARQFPNYSSELNVNALLLGDSALYLCASSFDLNEKLFFGSGTQLSVL.

The chain uses TRBV24-1 and TRBJ2-1; 9 bases are a match to TRBD1. The germline gives CDR1 KGHDR, CDR2 SFDVKD. V dropped 3 bases and J dropped 3; count of bases not matched to a gene: 5. This CDR3 has 16 amino acids. The chain's CDR3 is CATSDPGTGYYNEQFF. CDR3 bases: TGTGCCACCAGTGATCCCGGGACAGGGTACTACAATGAGCAGTTCTTC.

Of note for this clone: Given a much more abundant clone one base away, this may be a read error. The J gene is TRBJ1-1, the V gene TRBV11-2; perhaps TRBD1 as D (5 bases). This CDR3 region has 14 residues. In germline, CDR1 is SGHAT, CDR2 FQNNGV. The CDR3 nucleotides read TGTGCCAGCAGCTCGTGGGGGATGAACAATGAAGCTTTCTTT. Amino acids: CASSSWGMNNEAFF.

In this sample, this clone turned up many times. The chain combines TRBV12-5 with TRBJ1-5, with D perhaps TRBD1 (5 bases). CDR3 length: 14 amino acids. The germline gives CDR1 LGHNT, CDR2 FRNRAP. The V end was cut by 7 bases, the J end by 5 bases, with 15 bases between. This CDR3 is CASAEGGDDQPQHF. The CDR3 nucleotides read TGTGCTAGTGCCGAGGGAGGGGACGATCAGCCCCAGCATTTT.

This clone occurred many times. J is TRBJ2-7 and V is TRBV19; the D call may be TRBD1 or TRBD2 (6 bases each). V dropped 5 bases and J dropped 4 bases, with 9 bases sitting between them. This CDR3 contains 12 residues. Germline V gives CDR1 LNHDA, CDR2 SQIVND (reference sequence). In nucleotides, the CDR3 is TGTGCCAGTAGTCAGGGGAGGTACGAGCAGTACTTC. Protein product: CASSQGRYEQYF.

This clone was detected a few times. J is TRBJ1-6 and V is TRBV6-1, with TRBD1 matching 9 bases. V was clipped by 3 bases and J by 14 bases; unmatched bases: 14. Germline lookup yields CDR1 MNHNS and CDR2 SASEGT. The CDR3 sequence is 16 residues long. CDR3 sequence (DNA): TGTGCCAGCAGTGACGGAGTGGGACAGGGTCCGATCGCCCTCCACTTT. Translation gives CASSDGVGQGPIALHF.